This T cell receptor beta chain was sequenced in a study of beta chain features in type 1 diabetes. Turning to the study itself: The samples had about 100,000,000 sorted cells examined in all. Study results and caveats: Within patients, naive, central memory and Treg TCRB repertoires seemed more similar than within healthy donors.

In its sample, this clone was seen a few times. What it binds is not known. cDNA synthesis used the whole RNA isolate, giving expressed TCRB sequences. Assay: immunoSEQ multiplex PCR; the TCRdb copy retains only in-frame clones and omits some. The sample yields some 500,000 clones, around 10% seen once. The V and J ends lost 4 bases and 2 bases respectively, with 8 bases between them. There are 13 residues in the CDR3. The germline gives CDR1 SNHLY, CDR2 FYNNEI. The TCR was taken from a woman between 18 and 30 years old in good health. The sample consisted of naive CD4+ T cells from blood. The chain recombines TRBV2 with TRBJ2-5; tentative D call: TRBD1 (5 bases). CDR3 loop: CASSADTQETQYF. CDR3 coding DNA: TGTGCCAGCAGTGCGGACACTCAAGAGACCCAGTACTTC. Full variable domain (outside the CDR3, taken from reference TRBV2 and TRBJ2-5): EPEVTQTPSHQVTQMGQEVILRCVPISNHLYFYWYRQILGQKVEFLVSFYNNEISEKSEIFDDQFSVERPDGSNFTLKIRSTKLEDSAMYFCASSADTQETQYFGPGTRLLVL.